Given below is one TCR beta chain in context. No antigen is known for it. The sample is drawn from a study of graft-versus-host responses after intestinal transplantation. On the study more broadly: Each recipient received a multivisceral, liver-intestinal, or isolated intestinal graft. Following induction with anti-thymocyte globulin, all recipients were given tacrolimus and steroids for two to four years.

The germline gives CDR1 SGHVS, CDR2 FQNEAQ. This CDR3 is built from 14 residues. The V end lost 6 bases, the J end lost 1 base, and 9 bases lay between the germline ends. Findings and caveats of the study: GvH clones turned up in recipient marrow; some had shown up first in ileum or blood. Early post-transplant HvG declines showed an association with peak circulating GvH clone levels.

Processing released intraepithelial and lamina propria lymphocytes from the graft tissue. Profiled with immunoSEQ multiplex PCR; TCRdb holds only in-frame clones, not every one. The sample includes about 15,000 clones, approximately 59% seen only once; the top ten take around 13%. Sample: ileum tissue, taken 524 days after transplant. V usage is TRBV7-8 and J usage is TRBJ2-2; D is unclear. The TCR comes from a human patient who received an intestinal transplant, so some T cells may come from the graft donor. The CDR3 loop reads CASSHILNTGELFF. The CDR3 DNA reads as TGTGCCAGCAGTCACATTCTGAACACCGGGGAGCTGTTTTTT.